This T cell receptor (beta chain) was sequenced for a study of prognosis after radiotherapy for stage I lung cancer. V shed 6 bases and J 2 bases; nucleotides not matched to a gene: 22. The CDR3 runs to 19 residues. The V gene's germline CDR1 is DFQATT and CDR2 SNEGSKA (reference sequence). Genomic DNA was subjected to two-round multiplex PCR for amplification of TCR beta CDR3. It was primers specific to each TRBV and TRBJ gene that first-round PCR used. TCRdb re-called the multiplex PCR reads through MiXCR, storing one row per CDR3 protein. This sample has 8,000 to 9,000 distinct CDR3 sequences, with less than 65% found just once.

The source of this sequence is a donor over 45 with non-small cell lung cancer. The sample here was PBMCs, taken before or after stereotactic body radiation therapy (not recorded which). The chain uses TRBV20-1 and TRBJ2-1; 7 bases map to TRBD2. The CDR3 is CSAETRDVRASGAYNEQFF. The CDR3 region has the DNA TGCAGTGCCGAAACCCGGGACGTCAGAGCCAGCGGGGCCTACAATGAGCAGTTCTTC.